The 12 T cell receptor beta chains given below trace back to one sample, sequenced in a study of blood T cell repertoires in COVID-19. Repertoires were generated with immunoSEQ multiplex PCR, while TCRdb's copy carries only in-frame clones and drops some. This sample has 120,000 or so clones, with approximately 80% found just once. Sequenced: peripheral blood. The receptors come from an older woman with acute or convalescent COVID-19.

This clone was recorded only once. The J gene is TRBJ1-5, the V gene TRBV4-3, with TRBD1 as a possible D gene (5 bases). CDR3 length equals 13 residues. Trimming removed 1 base from V and 7 bases from J, with 8 bases in between. Germline V gene data show CDR1 as LGHNA and CDR2 as YSLEER. Written as DNA, the CDR3 is TGCGCCAGCAGCCAAGCAGCAGGGCAGCCCCAGCATTTT. This sequence encodes CASSQAAGQPQHF.

V is TRBV7-2 and J is TRBJ1-4, with D uncertain. The CDR3 is 14 residues long. V was trimmed by 6 bases and J by 4 bases, leaving 12 bases between them. The germline CDR1 and CDR2 sequences are SGHTA and FQGNSA. The CDR3 spells CASSPLSGNEKLFF. Here the CDR3 DNA reads TGTGCCAGCAGTCCGTTGTCAGGTAATGAAAAACTGTTTTTT. Supplemented by reference TRBV7-2 and TRBJ1-4, the full variable domain reads GAGVSQSPSNKVTEKGKDVELRCDPISGHTALYWYRQSLGQGLEFLIYFQGNSAPDKSGLPSDRFSAERTGGSVSTLTIQRTQQEDSAVYLCASSPLSGNEKLFFGSGTQLSVL.

This chain uses TRBV30 with TRBJ1-1; a possible D gene is TRBD1 (5 bases). This CDR3 spans 14 amino acids. Germline CDR1 is GTSNPN and CDR2 is SVGIG (reference sequence). V lost 1 base to trimming and J lost 1 base, with 10 bases between them. The CDR3 nucleotides are TGTGCCTGGAGTGCAGGGTCCCGGAACACTGAAGCTTTCTTT. Translation gives CAWSAGSRNTEAFF.

V and J are TRBV4-3 and TRBJ1-6; 8 bases match TRBD1. V trimming: 3 bases; J trimming: 8 bases; junction bases outside the gene matches: 0. This CDR3 region has 13 residues. Germline V gene sequence: CDR1 LGHNA, CDR2 YSLEER. CDR3 sequence (DNA): TGCGCCAGCAGCCAGACAGGGGATTCACCCCTCCACTTT. Its protein product is CASSQTGDSPLHF.

J is TRBJ2-7 and V is TRBV30; 8 nucleotides line up with TRBD1. The germline CDR1 and CDR2 sequences are GTSNPN and SVGIG (reference sequence). J lost 7 bases, V lost 0 bases, and 11 bases had no gene match. This CDR3 spans 15 amino acids. CDR3 sequence reads: CAWSVSRAGGYEQYF. As DNA, the CDR3 is TGTGCCTGGAGTGTAAGCCGTGCAGGGGGCTATGAGCAGTACTTC.

The chain joins TRBV19 to TRBJ2-5; D gene uncertain. Germline lookup yields CDR1 LNHDA and CDR2 SQIVND (reference sequence). V lost 3 bases and J 9 bases, leaving 11 bases between the germline ends. The CDR3 extends over 12 amino acids. The CDR3 loop is CASSILGQPQYF. CDR3 DNA: TGTGCCAGTAGTATCCTGGGCCAGCCCCAGTACTTC.

This clone was detected only a few times. The chain recombines TRBV10-3 with TRBJ1-4, with D possibly being TRBD1 (6 bases). The V end lost 4 bases, the J end lost 4 bases, and 10 bases lay between the germline ends. This CDR3 region has 14 residues. CDR1 is ENHRY and CDR2 is SYGVKD in the germline V gene. For the CDR3, the DNA is TGTGCCATCAGTGGGGACACATTTAATGAAAAACTGTTTTTT. This encodes CAISGDTFNEKLFF.

This clone turned up a few times. The rearrangement uses TRBV29-1 and TRBJ1-5; TRBD1 might be the D (6 bases). This CDR3 has 12 residues. The ends were cut back, 4 bases at V and 3 bases at J, with 7 bases in the middle. Germline loops: CDR1 SQVTM, CDR2 ANQGSEA. The CDR3 DNA follows: TGCAGCGTTGGACAGGCCAATCAGCCCCAGCATTTT. Protein product: CSVGQANQPQHF.

The chain uses TRBV4-3 and TRBJ1-2; D is ambiguous. The CDR3 contains 15 residues. Germline V gene sequence: CDR1 LGHNA, CDR2 YSLEER. Between the trimmed V and J ends, which lost 4 bases and 3 bases, there was a span of 15 bases. The CDR3 DNA reads TGCGCCAGCAGCCCAGTGGCGGGAGCGGACTATGGCTACACCTTC. This codes for CASSPVAGADYGYTF.

The rearrangement uses TRBV11-2 and TRBJ1-5, with unresolved D. The germline V gene has CDR1 SGHAT and CDR2 FQNNGV. V lost 1 base and J 6 bases, leaving 13 bases between the germline ends. The CDR3 has 15 residues. The CDR3 sequence is CASSLGLGGGQPQHF. The CDR3 DNA reads as TGTGCCAGCAGCTTAGGTTTGGGAGGTGGTCAGCCCCAGCATTTT. The variable domain in full, with the rest retrieved from reference TRBV11-2 and TRBJ1-5, is EAGVAQSPRYKIIEKRQSVAFWCNPISGHATLYWYQQILGQGPKLLIQFQNNGVVDDSQLPKDRFSAERLKGVDSTLKIQPAKLEDSAVYLCASSLGLGGGQPQHFGDGTRLSIL.

This clone was counted once. This chain uses TRBV7-8 with TRBJ2-1; possibly TRBD2 for D (6 bases). V was cut by 7 bases and J by 0 bases, with 16 bases left in between. This CDR3 spans 16 amino acids. Germline values: CDR1 SGHVS, CDR2 FQNEAQ. The CDR3 DNA sequence: TGTGCCAGCACCCCTCGGCGGGGAAGCTCCTACAATGAGCAGTTCTTC. It encodes CASTPRRGSSYNEQFF. Full variable domain (outside the CDR3, taken from reference TRBV7-8 and TRBJ2-1): GAGVSQSPRYKVAKRGQDVALRCDPISGHVSLFWYQQALGQGPEFLTYFQNEAQLDKSGLPSDRFFAERPEGSVSTLKIQRTQQEDSAVYLCASTPRRGSSYNEQFFGPGTRLTVL.

This clone was seen more than once but under ten times. The chain has TRBV3-1 (or the pseudogene TRBV3-2) and TRBJ2-2, with 11 bases aligning to TRBD2. Looked up from germline, CDR1 is LGHDT and CDR2 is YNNKEL (reference sequence). V lost 4 bases, J lost 5 bases, and 12 bases stayed unmatched. The CDR3 contains 18 residues. CDR3 protein: CASSPDDRTSGRTGELFF. In DNA form, the CDR3 reads TGTGCCAGCAGCCCCGACGATAGGACTAGCGGGCGGACCGGGGAGCTGTTTTTT.